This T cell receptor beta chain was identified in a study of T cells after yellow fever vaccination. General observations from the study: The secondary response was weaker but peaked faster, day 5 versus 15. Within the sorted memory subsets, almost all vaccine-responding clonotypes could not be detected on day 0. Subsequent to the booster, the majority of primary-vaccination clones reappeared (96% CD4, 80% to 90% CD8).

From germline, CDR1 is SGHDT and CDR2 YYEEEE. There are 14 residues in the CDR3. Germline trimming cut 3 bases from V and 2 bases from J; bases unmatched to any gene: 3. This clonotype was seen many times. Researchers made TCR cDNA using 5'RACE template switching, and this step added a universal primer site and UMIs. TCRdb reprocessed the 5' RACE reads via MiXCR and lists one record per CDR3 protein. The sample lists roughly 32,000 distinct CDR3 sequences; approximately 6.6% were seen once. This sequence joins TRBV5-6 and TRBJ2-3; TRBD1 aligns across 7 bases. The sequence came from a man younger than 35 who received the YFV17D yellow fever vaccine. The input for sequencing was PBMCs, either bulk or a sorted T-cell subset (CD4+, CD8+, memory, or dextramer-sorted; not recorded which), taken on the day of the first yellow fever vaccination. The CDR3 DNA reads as TGTGCCAGCAGCTACCAGGGGGACACAGATACGCAGTATTTT. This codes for CASSYQGDTDTQYF.